Sequencing of this T cell receptor beta chain was carried out in a study of blood T cell repertoires in COVID-19. Across the whole study: PBMCs, B-cell-depleted T cells, or T cells were the source of the cDNA or gDNA that made up the material.

Looked up from germline, CDR1 is SGHTA and CDR2 is FQGNSA. The trim removed 8 bases at V and 4 bases at J, leaving 8 bases unmatched. This CDR3 has 14 amino acids. In the authors' methods: The assay estimated nucleated cells by amplifying reference gene primers. Sequencing used immunoSEQ multiplex PCR; TCRdb keeps in-frame clones, though not all of them. V, J and clone size are those of that table, while D and trimming were read from the DNA. Of around 160,000 clones listed, roughly 88% are singletons. Among Cohort 3 donors, those recovered had two negative PCRs, clearance, or symptom resolution. The sequence was collected from a woman aged 55-69 years who had recovered from COVID-19. The chain carries TRBV7-2 and TRBJ2-7, with 10 positions matching TRBD2. The sequencing input was PBMCs or T cells enriched from blood (not recorded which). This CDR3 is CASGKGLASYEQYF. CDR3 DNA: TGTGCCAGCGGCAAGGGACTAGCGAGTTACGAGCAGTACTTC.